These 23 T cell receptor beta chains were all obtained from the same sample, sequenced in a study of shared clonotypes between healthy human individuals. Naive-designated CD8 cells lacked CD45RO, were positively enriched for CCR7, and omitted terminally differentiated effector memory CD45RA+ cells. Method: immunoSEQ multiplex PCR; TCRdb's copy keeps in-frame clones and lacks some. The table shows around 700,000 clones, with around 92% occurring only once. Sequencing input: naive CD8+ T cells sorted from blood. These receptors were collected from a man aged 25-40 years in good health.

CDR3 bases: TGTGCCAGCAGTCCCGGGGCTCGGGGGTCAGAAAAACTGTTTTTT. It codes for CASSPGARGSEKLFF. The rearrangement joins TRBV2 to TRBJ1-4; tentatively, D is TRBD1 (5 bases). Germline V gives CDR1 SNHLY, CDR2 FYNNEI. V shed 5 bases and J shed 8 bases, with 18 bases lying between them. The CDR3 sequence is 15 residues long. The full variable domain, completed using reference TRBV2 and TRBJ1-4, is EPEVTQTPSHQVTQMGQEVILRCVPISNHLYFYWYRQILGQKVEFLVSFYNNEISEKSEIFDDQFSVERPDGSNFTLKIRSTKLEDSAMYFCASSPGARGSEKLFFGSGTQLSVL.

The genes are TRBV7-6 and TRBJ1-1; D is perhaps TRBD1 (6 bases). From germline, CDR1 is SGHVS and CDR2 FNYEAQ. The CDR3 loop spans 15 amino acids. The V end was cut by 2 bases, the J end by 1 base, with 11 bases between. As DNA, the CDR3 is TGTGCCAGCAGCTTATCACAGGGCGAGAACACTGAAGCTTTCTTT. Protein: CASSLSQGENTEAFF.

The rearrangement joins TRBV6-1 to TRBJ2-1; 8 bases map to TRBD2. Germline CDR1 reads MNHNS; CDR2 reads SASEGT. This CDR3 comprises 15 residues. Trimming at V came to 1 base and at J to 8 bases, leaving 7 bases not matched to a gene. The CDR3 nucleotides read TGTGCCAGCAGTGAAGTTACGGGAGGGTGGTATGAGCAGTTCTTC. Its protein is CASSEVTGGWYEQFF.

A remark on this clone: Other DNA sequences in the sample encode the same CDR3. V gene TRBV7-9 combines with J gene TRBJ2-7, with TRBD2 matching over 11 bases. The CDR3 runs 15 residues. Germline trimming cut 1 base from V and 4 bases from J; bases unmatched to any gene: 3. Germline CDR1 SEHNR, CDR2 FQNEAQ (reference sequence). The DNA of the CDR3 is TGTGCCAGCAGCTTAGGCACTAGCGGGAGTTACGAGCAGTACTTC. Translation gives CASSLGTSGSYEQYF.

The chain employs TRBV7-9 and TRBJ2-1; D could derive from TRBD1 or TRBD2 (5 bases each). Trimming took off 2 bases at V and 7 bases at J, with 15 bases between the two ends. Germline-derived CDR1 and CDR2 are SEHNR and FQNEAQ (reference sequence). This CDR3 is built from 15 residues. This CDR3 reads CASSLTTGAQNEQFF. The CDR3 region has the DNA TGTGCCAGCAGCTTAACAACCGGGGCTCAAAATGAGCAGTTCTTC.

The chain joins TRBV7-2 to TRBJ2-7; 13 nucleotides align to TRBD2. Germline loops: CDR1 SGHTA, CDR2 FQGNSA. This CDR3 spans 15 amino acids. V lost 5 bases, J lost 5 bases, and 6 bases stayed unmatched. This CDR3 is CASSSRTSGSDEQYF. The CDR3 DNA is TGTGCCAGCAGCAGCAGGACTAGCGGGAGCGACGAGCAGTACTTC.

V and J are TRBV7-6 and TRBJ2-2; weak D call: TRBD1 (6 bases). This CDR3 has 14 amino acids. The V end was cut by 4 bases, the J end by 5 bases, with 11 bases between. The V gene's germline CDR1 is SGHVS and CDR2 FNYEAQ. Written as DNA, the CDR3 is TGTGCCAGCAGCTCTACAGGGTTAACCGGGGAGCTGTTTTTT. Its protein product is CASSSTGLTGELFF.

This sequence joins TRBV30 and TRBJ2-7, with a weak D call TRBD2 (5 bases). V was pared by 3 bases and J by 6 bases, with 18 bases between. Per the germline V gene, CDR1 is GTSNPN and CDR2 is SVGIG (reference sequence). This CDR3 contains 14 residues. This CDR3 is CAWSSGIVGSEQYF. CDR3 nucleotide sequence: TGTGCCTGGAGCTCGGGGATCGTCGGATCCGAGCAGTACTTC.

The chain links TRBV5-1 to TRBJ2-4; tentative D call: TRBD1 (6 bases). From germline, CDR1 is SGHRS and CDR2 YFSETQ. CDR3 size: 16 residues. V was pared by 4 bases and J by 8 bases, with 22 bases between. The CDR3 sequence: CASSVDPGQVEYIQYF. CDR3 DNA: TGCGCCAGCAGCGTGGATCCGGGACAAGTTGAGTACATTCAGTACTTC.

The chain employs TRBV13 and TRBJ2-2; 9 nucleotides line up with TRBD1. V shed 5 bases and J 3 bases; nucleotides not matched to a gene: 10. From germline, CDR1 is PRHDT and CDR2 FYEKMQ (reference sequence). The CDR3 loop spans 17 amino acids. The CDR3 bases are TGTGCCAGCAGCCCTAGCCGGGACAGGGTGTACACCGGGGAGCTGTTTTTT. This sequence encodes CASSPSRDRVYTGELFF.

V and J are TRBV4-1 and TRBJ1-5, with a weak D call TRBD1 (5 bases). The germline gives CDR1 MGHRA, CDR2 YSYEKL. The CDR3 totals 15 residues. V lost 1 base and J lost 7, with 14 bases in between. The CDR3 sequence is CASSQAGQGGQPQHF. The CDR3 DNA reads TGCGCCAGCAGCCAAGCGGGGCAGGGAGGGCAGCCCCAGCATTTT.

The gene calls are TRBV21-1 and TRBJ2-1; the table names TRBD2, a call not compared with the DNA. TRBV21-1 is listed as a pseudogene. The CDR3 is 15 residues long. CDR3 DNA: TGTGCCAGCAGCAAAGGGGACTTAGCCTACAATGAGCAGTTCTTC. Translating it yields CASSKGDLAYNEQFF.

CDR3 amino acids: CASSLETGRLGDGYTF. The CDR3 DNA reads as TGTGCCAGCAGCTTGGAGACAGGGAGGCTTGGGGATGGCTACACCTTC. The chain recombines TRBV9 with TRBJ1-2, with TRBD1 matching 7 bases. The V and J ends lost 4 bases and 6 bases, in that order; junction bases with no gene match: 15. Germline assignment: CDR1 SGDLS and CDR2 YYNGEE. CDR3 length equals 16 residues.

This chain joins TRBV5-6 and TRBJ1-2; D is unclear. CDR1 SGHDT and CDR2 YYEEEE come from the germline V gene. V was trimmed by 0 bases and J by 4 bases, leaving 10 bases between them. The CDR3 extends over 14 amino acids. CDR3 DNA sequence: TGTGCCAGCAGCTTGGGGAGGCTAACCTATGGCTACACCTTC. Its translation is CASSLGRLTYGYTF.

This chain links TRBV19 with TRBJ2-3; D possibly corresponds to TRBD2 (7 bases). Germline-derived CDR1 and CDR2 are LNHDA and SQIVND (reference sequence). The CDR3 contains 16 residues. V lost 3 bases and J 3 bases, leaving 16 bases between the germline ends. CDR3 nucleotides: TGTGCCAGTAGTATCCTCGGGGGGCATGGGACAGATACGCAGTATTTT. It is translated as CASSILGGHGTDTQYF.

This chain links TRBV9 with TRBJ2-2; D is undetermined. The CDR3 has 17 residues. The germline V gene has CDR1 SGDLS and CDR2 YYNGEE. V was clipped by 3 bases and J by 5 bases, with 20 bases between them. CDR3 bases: TGTGCCAGCAGCGAAGGCCCCCTCTCGAAACGGACCGGGGAGCTGTTTTTT. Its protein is CASSEGPLSKRTGELFF.

DNA for the CDR3: TGTGCCAGTCGTCCTCTCGTTGGGGAGAGCTCCTACGAGCAGTACTTC. It codes for CASRPLVGESSYEQYF. V and J are TRBV2 and TRBJ2-7, with D tentatively TRBD2 (5 bases). Trimming took 9 bases from V and 0 from J, leaving 21 bases between them. The germline gives CDR1 SNHLY, CDR2 FYNNEI. This CDR3 region has 16 residues. Full variable domain (rest looked up from reference TRBV2 and TRBJ2-7): EPEVTQTPSHQVTQMGQEVILRCVPISNHLYFYWYRQILGQKVEFLVSFYNNEISEKSEIFDDQFSVERPDGSNFTLKIRSTKLEDSAMYFCASRPLVGESSYEQYFGPGTRLTVT.

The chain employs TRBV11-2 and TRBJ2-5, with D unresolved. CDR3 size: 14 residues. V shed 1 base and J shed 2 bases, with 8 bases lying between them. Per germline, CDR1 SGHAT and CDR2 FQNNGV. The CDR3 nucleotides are TGTGCCAGCAGCTTAGCGCCGGCTCAAGAGACCCAGTACTTC. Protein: CASSLAPAQETQYF.

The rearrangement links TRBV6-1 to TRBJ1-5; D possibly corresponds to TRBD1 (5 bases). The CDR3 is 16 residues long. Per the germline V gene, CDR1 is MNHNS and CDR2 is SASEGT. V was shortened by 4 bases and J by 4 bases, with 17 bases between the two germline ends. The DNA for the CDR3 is TGTGCCAGCAGTGTACCCATGGGGCGGCGGAATCAGCCCCAGCATTTT. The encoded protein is CASSVPMGRRNQPQHF.

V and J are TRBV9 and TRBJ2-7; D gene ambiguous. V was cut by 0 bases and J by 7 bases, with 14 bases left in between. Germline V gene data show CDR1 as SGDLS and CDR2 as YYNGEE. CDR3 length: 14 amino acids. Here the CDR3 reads CASSVVGSSWEQYF. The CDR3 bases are TGTGCCAGCAGCGTAGTAGGCTCTTCTTGGGAGCAGTACTTC.

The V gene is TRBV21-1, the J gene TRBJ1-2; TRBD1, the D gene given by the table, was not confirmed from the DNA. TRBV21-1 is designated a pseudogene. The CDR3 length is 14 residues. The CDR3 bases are TGTGCCAGCAGCTTTGACAGGTCCCGCGGGGGCTACACCTTC. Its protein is CASSFDRSRGGYTF.

The CDR3 here is CSVEDRYGGETQYF. DNA of the CDR3: TGCAGCGTTGAAGACCGGTACGGAGGGGAGACCCAGTACTTC. J is TRBJ2-5 and V is TRBV29-1; possibly TRBD2 for D (6 bases). CDR1 is SQVTM, CDR2 ANQGSEA, per germline. The ends were cut back, 0 bases at V and 5 bases at J, with 13 bases in the middle. CDR3 length equals 14 residues.

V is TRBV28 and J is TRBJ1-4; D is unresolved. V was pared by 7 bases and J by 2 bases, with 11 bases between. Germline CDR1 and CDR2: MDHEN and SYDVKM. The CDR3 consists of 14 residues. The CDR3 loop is CASNRLGTNEKLFF. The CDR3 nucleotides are TGTGCCAGCAATAGGCTGGGGACTAATGAAAAACTGTTTTTT.